These T cell receptor beta chains were read from a single sample in a study of shared T cell receptors in the human thymus. TCRdb's copy holds only in-frame clones and misses some; the assay was immunoSEQ multiplex PCR. The sample shows roughly 410,000 clones, roughly 94% of them seen only once. The sample comprised thymocytes. The origin of the receptors is a human donor. Each CDR3 is given with its conserved first and last residue. The D gene is left open where the match is weak. The size field is filled for only some rows; it gives once, few, many or a size class.

CDR3nt	CDR3aa	abundance	v_gene	j_gene	len	d_gene
TGTGCCAGCAGCCCTAGAAGGGGAGAGACCCAGTACTTC	CASSPRRGETQYF	once	TRBV11-1	TRBJ2-5	13	-
TGTGCCAGCAGCGTAGGGCTAGCGGGAGGGGAGACCCAGTACTTC	CASSVGLAGGETQYF	-	TRBV9	TRBJ2-5	15	TRBD2
TGTGCCACCAGCAGACCCCTTAGCGGGAGGGCCCATTACAATGAGCAGTTCTTC	CATSRPLSGRAHYNEQFF	-	TRBV15	TRBJ2-1	18	TRBD2
TGTGCCAGCAGTTTAGAGGGCAGGGATGTAGCTTTCTTT	CASSLEGRDVAFF	-	TRBV27	TRBJ1-1	13	-
TGTGCCAGCAGTTTTGGGGGGGTGAACACCGGGGAGCTGTTTTTT	CASSFGGVNTGELFF	-	TRBV28	TRBJ2-2	15	TRBD2
TGTGCCAGCAGTTTAGAACAGGGGCCCTACGAGCAGTACTTC	CASSLEQGPYEQYF	-	TRBV28	TRBJ2-7	14	TRBD1
TGCGCCAGCAGCAATTTATTAGGGGGCGCGGACTATGGCTACACCTTC	CASSNLLGGADYGYTF	-	TRBV5-1	TRBJ1-2	16	TRBD1
TGTGCCAGTAGCACCCGGGACAGGGGGCCGGGGACTGAAGCTTTCTTT	CASSTRDRGPGTEAFF	-	TRBV19	TRBJ1-1	16	TRBD1
TGTGCCAGCAGCCTGCGTGGGGCACGGGAAAACGAGCAGTACTTC	CASSLRGARENEQYF	-	TRBV27	TRBJ2-7	15	-
TGTGCCAGCAGCCCCAACCGGACAGGGCACTATGGCTACACCTTC	CASSPNRTGHYGYTF	-	TRBV7-3	TRBJ1-2	15	TRBD1
TGTGCCAGCAGCTTCCAGGGACAGCACCCGGGGGGCTACACCTTC	CASSFQGQHPGGYTF	-	TRBV7-9	TRBJ1-2	15	TRBD1
TGTGCCAGCAGCCTGGGACAGGGGTTCTACAATGAGCAGTTCTTC	CASSLGQGFYNEQFF	-	TRBV7-3	TRBJ2-1	15	TRBD1
TGCAGTGCTAGGCGGGGAAACACCATATATTTT	CSARRGNTIYF	-	TRBV20-1	TRBJ1-3	11	-
TGTGCCAGCGACCCCGGGGCGAGCTATGGCTACACCTTC	CASDPGASYGYTF	-	TRBV6-1	TRBJ1-2	13	-
TGTGCCAGCAGCGAGGAGGGGGCCTCTGGAAACACCATATATTTT	CASSEEGASGNTIYF	once	TRBV5-6	TRBJ1-3	15	TRBD1
TGTGCCAGTATACAGGGCAGCACTGAAGCTTTCTTT	CASIQGSTEAFF	-	TRBV19	TRBJ1-1	12	-
TGCGCCAGCAGCTCCCTCCGAACTCGGGACATCAACACTGAAGCTTTCTTT	CASSSLRTRDINTEAFF	-	TRBV5-1	TRBJ1-1	17	-
TGTGCCACCCTCCGGGACTCACAAGAGACCCAGTACTTC	CATLRDSQETQYF	-	TRBV28	TRBJ2-5	13	-
TGTGCCAGCAGTTTAAATCGAAATGAGCAGTTCTTC	CASSLNRNEQFF	-	TRBV27	TRBJ2-1	12	-
TGTGCCAGCAGCGGACGTACAGGGGGCCGGGAGCAGTTCTTC	CASSGRTGGREQFF	-	TRBV7-2	TRBJ2-1	14	TRBD1
TGTGCCATCACCGAACGAGGGGGAATCGACGAGCAGTACTTC	CAITERGGIDEQYF	-	TRBV10-3	TRBJ2-7	14	-
TGTGCCAGCAGTTCATGGGACGGCGATGGCTACACCTTC	CASSSWDGDGYTF	-	TRBV6-1	TRBJ1-2	13	-
TGTGCCAGCAGCTTAGTTTCAAGTCAGAAATTTTGCGAGCAGTACTTC	CASSLVSSQKFCEQYF	-	TRBV11-2	TRBJ2-7	16	-
TGTGCCAGCTCACCCCCGGGACTATTACCCTACGAGCAGTACTTC	CASSPPGLLPYEQYF	once	TRBV18	TRBJ2-7	15	TRBD2
TGTGCCAGCAGCTCTCTTAGGGATGAGCAAGAGACCCAGTACTTC	CASSSLRDEQETQYF	-	TRBV11-2	TRBJ2-5	15	-
TGTGCCAGCAGTTCCGGGACTAGCGGCTACAATGAGCAGTTCTTC	CASSSGTSGYNEQFF	-	TRBV27	TRBJ2-1	15	TRBD2
TGTGCCAGCAGTTACTCGAGGACAGATACTTTCAATCCCCAGCATTTT	CASSYSRTDTFNPQHF	-	TRBV6-5	TRBJ1-5	16	-
TGCGCCAGCAGCTTAGCAGTAGCCTACGAGCAGTACTTC	CASSLAVAYEQYF	-	TRBV5-1	TRBJ2-7	13	-
TGTGCCAGCAGTGATTGGGGCAATCAGCCCCAGCATTTT	CASSDWGNQPQHF	-	TRBV6-1	TRBJ1-5	13	-
TGTGCCAGCAGCACCTCGGGACTAGCGGGACCCAATGAGCAGTTCTTC	CASSTSGLAGPNEQFF	-	TRBV11-2	TRBJ2-1	16	TRBD2
TGTGCCAGCAGGACAGGGTACTATGGCTACACCTTC	CASRTGYYGYTF	-	TRBV6-1	TRBJ1-2	12	TRBD1
TGTGCCAGCAGCCGTCTTTTCTATGGCTACACCTTC	CASSRLFYGYTF	-	TRBV28	TRBJ1-2	12	-
TGTGCCAGCACCACCGGGACTAGCGGCTACAATGAGCAGTTCTTC	CASTTGTSGYNEQFF	-	TRBV2	TRBJ2-1	15	TRBD2
TGTGCCAGCTCAGTGCCGGGACAGGTTTTCTATGGCTACACCTTC	CASSVPGQVFYGYTF	once	TRBV18	TRBJ1-2	15	TRBD1
TGTGCCAGCAGCTTAGTTAGAAGGACCGGGGAGCTGTTTTTT	CASSLVRRTGELFF	-	TRBV11-2	TRBJ2-2	14	-
TGTGCCAGCAGACAAGGACTAGTCGAGCAGTTCTTC	CASRQGLVEQFF	-	TRBV6-6	TRBJ2-1	12	TRBD2
TGTGCCACCAGAGGTGGTGGTGAGGGGGCAAATCAGCCCCAGCATTTT	CATRGGGEGANQPQHF	-	TRBV15	TRBJ1-5	16	TRBD1
TGTGCCACCAGCAGGCAACAGGGAATCCATGAGCAGTTCTTC	CATSRQQGIHEQFF	-	TRBV15	TRBJ2-1	14	-
TGTGCCACCAGCAGAGGGACCACTAAGCGGGGGGTTGAGCAGTTCTTC	CATSRGTTKRGVEQFF	-	TRBV15	TRBJ2-1	16	TRBD2
TGTGCCACCCACCCCGGGGGGACAGGCCCAAACTCTGGGGCCAACGTCCTGACTTTC	CATHPGGTGPNSGANVLTF	once	TRBV14	TRBJ2-6	19	-
TGTGCCAGCAGCTTGGCCTGCCTAGCGGGAGGGCCCGACGAGCAGTACTTC	CASSLACLAGGPDEQYF	-	TRBV5-5	TRBJ2-7	17	TRBD2
TGTGCCAGCAGTATGGGGTTACAAGAGACCCAGTACTTC	CASSMGLQETQYF	-	TRBV27	TRBJ2-5	13	-
TGCACCCCCGAGGCCTACGAGCAGTACTTC	CTPEAYEQYF	-	TRBV20-1	TRBJ2-7	10	-
TGTGCCAGCAGTGAAAGGACTAGCGGGGTCCGGGATACGCAGTATTTT	CASSERTSGVRDTQYF	-	TRBV6-1	TRBJ2-3	16	TRBD2
TGCAGCCAGGAGAGATCCTACAATGAGCAGTTCTTC	CSQERSYNEQFF	-	TRBV29-1	TRBJ2-1	12	-
TGTGCTAGCAGCTTAGAGTTCCCGGGACTAGCGATTAACACCGGGGAGCTGTTTTTT	CASSLEFPGLAINTGELFF	-	TRBV7-7	TRBJ2-2	19	TRBD2
TGTGCCAGCTCACCACGGGGCACCGGGGAGCTGTTTTTT	CASSPRGTGELFF	-	TRBV18	TRBJ2-2	13	-
TGTGCCAGCAGGCCAGGGGGCGCGGGACTCTACGAGCAGTACTTC	CASRPGGAGLYEQYF	once	TRBV5-4	TRBJ2-7	15	TRBD1
TGTGCCAGCAGCAAAGGCTTTGGGCAGGCCTACGAGCAGTACTTC	CASSKGFGQAYEQYF	-	TRBV11-2	TRBJ2-7	15	-
TGTGCCACCGGACAGGGATCGGCGCAGTACTTC	CATGQGSAQYF	-	TRBV7-3	TRBJ2-7	11	TRBD1
TGTGCCAGCTCCAAGGGACTAGCGGCCTACAATGAGCAGTTCTTC	CASSKGLAAYNEQFF	-	TRBV27	TRBJ2-1	15	TRBD2
TGCGCCAGCAGCTTGGAGGACAGGGGTTCCCTCTACACCTTC	CASSLEDRGSLYTF	-	TRBV5-1	TRBJ1-2	14	TRBD1
TGTGCCATCAGTGAGTCGCCGCGGGCCACCTCCTACGAGCAGTACTTC	CAISESPRATSYEQYF	-	TRBV10-3	TRBJ2-7	16	-
TGTGCCAGCAGTGAAGGGACTAGCGGGAGGCGGACCGGGGAGCTGTTTTTT	CASSEGTSGRRTGELFF	-	TRBV6-1	TRBJ2-2	17	TRBD2
TGTGCCAGCAGTTTAAACCAACAGGGGGCTGTTGAGGACTATGGCTACACCTTC	CASSLNQQGAVEDYGYTF	once	TRBV27	TRBJ1-2	18	TRBD1
TGTGCCAGCAGTGAAGCTGACGGAATCCAAGAGACCCAGTACTTC	CASSEADGIQETQYF	-	TRBV6-1	TRBJ2-5	15	-
TGTGCCAGCAGTTTTACACCGCCGGGGGGAGCAGACACTGAAGCTTTCTTT	CASSFTPPGGADTEAFF	-	TRBV27	TRBJ1-1	17	-
TGTGCCAGCAGCTTAGGTTCGAGGGCGGAAGAGACCCAGTACTTC	CASSLGSRAEETQYF	-	TRBV7-7	TRBJ2-5	15	-
TGTGCCAGCAGCAAAGGTTTAAGAACCCGCTCCTACGAGCAGTACTTC	CASSKGLRTRSYEQYF	-	TRBV21-1	TRBJ2-7	16	-